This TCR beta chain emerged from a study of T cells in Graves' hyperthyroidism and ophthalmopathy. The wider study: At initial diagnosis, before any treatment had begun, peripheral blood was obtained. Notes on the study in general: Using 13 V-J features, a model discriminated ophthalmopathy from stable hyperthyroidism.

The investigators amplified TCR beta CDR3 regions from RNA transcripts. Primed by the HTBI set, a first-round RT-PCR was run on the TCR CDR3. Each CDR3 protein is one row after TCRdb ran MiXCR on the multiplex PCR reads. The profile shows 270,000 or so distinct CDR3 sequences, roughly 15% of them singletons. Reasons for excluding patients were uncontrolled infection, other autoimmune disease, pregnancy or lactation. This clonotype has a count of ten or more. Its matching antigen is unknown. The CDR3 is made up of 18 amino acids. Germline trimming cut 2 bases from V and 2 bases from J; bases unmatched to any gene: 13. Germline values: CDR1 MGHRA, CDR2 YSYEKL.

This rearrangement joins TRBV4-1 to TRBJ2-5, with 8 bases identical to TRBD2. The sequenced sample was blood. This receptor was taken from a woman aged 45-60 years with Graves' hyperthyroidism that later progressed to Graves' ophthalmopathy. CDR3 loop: CASSQTYAGGGRQETQYF. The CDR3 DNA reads TGCGCCAGCAGCCAAACCTATGCGGGGGGAGGTCGACAAGAGACCCAGTACTTC.